This T cell receptor (beta chain) was sequenced for a study of CD8 T cells in ankylosing spondylitis. In TCRdb, the 5' RACE reads were re-called with MiXCR into one record per CDR3 protein. The table lists under 200,000 distinct CDR3 sequences, approximately 10% of them singletons, with 25% to 35% in the top ten. Germline lookup yields CDR1 SGHTA and CDR2 FQGNSA. There are 14 residues in the CDR3. V lost 4 bases, J lost 5 bases, and 6 bases stayed unmatched. The sequenced sample was blood, either unsorted or a sorted T cell fraction (not recorded which). The chain joins TRBV7-2 to TRBJ2-3, with 7 positions matching TRBD2. The sequence was obtained from a male donor with ankylosing spondylitis or in good health (not recorded which). CDR3 residues: CASSSQRGRDTQYF. The CDR3 nucleotides are TGTGCCAGCAGCTCCCAGCGGGGAAGAGATACGCAGTATTTT.